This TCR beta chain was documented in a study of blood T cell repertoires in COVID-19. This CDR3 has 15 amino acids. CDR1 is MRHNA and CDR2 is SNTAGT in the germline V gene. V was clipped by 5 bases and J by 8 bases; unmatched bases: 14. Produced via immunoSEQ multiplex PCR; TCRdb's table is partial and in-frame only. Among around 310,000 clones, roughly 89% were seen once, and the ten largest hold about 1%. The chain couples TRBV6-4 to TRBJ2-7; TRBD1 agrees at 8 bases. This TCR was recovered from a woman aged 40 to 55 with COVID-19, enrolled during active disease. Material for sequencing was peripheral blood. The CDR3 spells CASSPDGAGGVKQYF. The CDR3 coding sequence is TGTGCCAGCAGTCCCGATGGTGCAGGGGGCGTCAAGCAGTACTTC.